These 25 T cell receptor beta chains were sequenced from one sample in a study of CD8 T cells in Susac syndrome. RNA in amounts of roughly 0.5 to 1 ug was reverse transcribed with random hexamers. TCRdb itself ran the immunoSEQ multiplex PCR reads through MiXCR, one entry per CDR3 protein. This sample has fewer than 80,000 distinct CDR3 sequences, with 95% found just once. The sequenced sample consisted of CD8+ T cells from PBMCs. The receptor source for this set is a human donor in good health.

J is TRBJ2-7 and V is TRBV28; D may match TRBD1 or TRBD2 (5 bases each). V lost 11 bases and J lost 3, with 20 bases in between. Germline V gene data show CDR1 as MDHEN and CDR2 as SYDVKM. The CDR3 sequence is 14 residues long. Here the CDR3 reads CAVSSGTVFYEQYF. CDR3 DNA: TGTGCCGTTTCATCCGGGACCGTTTTCTACGAGCAGTACTTC. Full variable domain (outside the CDR3, taken from reference TRBV28 and TRBJ2-7): DVKVTQSSRYLVKRTGEKVFLECVQDMDHENMFWYRQDPGLGLRLIYFSYDVKMKEKGDIPEGYSVSREKKERFSLILESASTNQTSMYLCAVSSGTVFYEQYFGPGTRLTVT.

The chain employs TRBV28 and TRBJ1-5, with TRBD1 matching 8 bases. V gave up 6 bases and J gave up 2 bases; unmatched junction bases: 9. The CDR3 has 16 amino acids. Germline CDR1 MDHEN, CDR2 SYDVKM. For the CDR3, the DNA is TGTGCCAGCAGCTCGACTTTACAGGGGGGCAATCAGCCCCAGCATTTT. The encoded protein is CASSSTLQGGNQPQHF.

This rearrangement joins TRBV2 to TRBJ2-7, with D perhaps given as TRBD1 or TRBD2 (6 bases each). The CDR3 has 19 amino acids. V was shortened by 2 bases and J by 2 bases, with 25 bases between the two germline ends. Per the germline V gene, CDR1 is SNHLY and CDR2 is FYNNEI. CDR3 DNA: TGTGCCAGCAGTGAACTCTCGGGGGCCAATTCTCGGGGCACCTACGAGCAGTACTTC. It specifies CASSELSGANSRGTYEQYF.

The V and J genes are TRBV27 and TRBJ1-6, with unresolved D. This CDR3 has 16 amino acids. CDR1 is MNHEY and CDR2 is SMNVEV in the germline V gene (reference sequence). V dropped 0 bases and J dropped 8 bases, with 14 bases sitting between them. The CDR3 loop reads CASSLSDSLNDSPLHF. The CDR3 DNA follows: TGTGCCAGCAGTTTATCAGACTCCTTAAACGATTCACCCCTCCACTTT.

As DNA, the CDR3 is TGTGCCAGCAGCGTAGGGAGGGGAACTAACTATGGCTACACCTTC. Amino acid sequence: CASSVGRGTNYGYTF. This chain joins TRBV9 and TRBJ1-2, with D possibly matching TRBD1 (5 bases). CDR1 SGDLS and CDR2 YYNGEE come from the germline V gene. Deletions cut 0 bases from V and 0 bases from J, with 9 bases between. The CDR3 sequence is 15 residues long.

V is TRBV5-1 and J is TRBJ2-7; D unclear. CDR1 and CDR2 from the germline V gene are SGHRS and YFSETQ. V was pared by 3 bases and J by 0 bases, with 7 bases between. The CDR3 has 13 residues. In DNA, the CDR3 is TGCGCCAGCAGCTCCTTGGACTCCTACGAGCAGTACTTC. Protein sequence: CASSSLDSYEQYF.

The chain couples TRBV29-1 to TRBJ1-1; a weak D match, TRBD1 (5 bases). The CDR3 extends over 15 amino acids. CDR1 is SQVTM, CDR2 ANQGSEA, per germline. V lost 0 bases and J lost 4, with 15 bases in between. The CDR3 is CSVEESGTGGTEAFF. The CDR3 DNA sequence: TGCAGCGTTGAAGAGTCCGGGACGGGAGGCACTGAAGCTTTCTTT.

V is TRBV29-1 and J is TRBJ2-7, with TRBD1 as a possible D gene (6 bases). Looked up from germline, CDR1 is SQVTM and CDR2 is ANQGSEA. This CDR3 is 13 amino acids long. V lost 7 bases and J lost 0, with 13 bases in between. As DNA, the CDR3 is TGCAGCGCCAGGGGACACAGCTCCTACGAGCAGTACTTC. Its protein is CSARGHSSYEQYF.

The gene calls are TRBV12-3 or TRBV12-4 and TRBJ2-3; D is ambiguous. Trimming shortened V by 6 bases and J by 1 base, and 20 bases separated the two germline ends. The CDR3 runs to 17 residues. The CDR3 DNA reads TGTGCCAGCAGCCGTGTACCCACTTCTGGGGGCACAGATACGCAGTATTTT. This encodes CASSRVPTSGGTDTQYF.

V and J are TRBV29-1 and TRBJ1-5; D might be TRBD1 (6 bases). Germline values: CDR1 SQVTM, CDR2 ANQGSEA. The CDR3 is 13 amino acids. The V end lost 2 bases, the J end lost 8 bases, and 13 bases lay between the germline ends. The CDR3 here is CSVEPGGGEPQHF. The CDR3 DNA sequence: TGCAGCGTTGAACCTGGGGGCGGAGAGCCCCAGCATTTT.

V is TRBV6-5 and J is TRBJ2-5, with 9 bases aligning to TRBD1. This CDR3 comprises 14 residues. The J segment lost 4 bases and the V segment lost 5 bases, leaving 5 bases of the junction unmatched. Looked up from germline, CDR1 is MNHEY and CDR2 is SVGAGI. The CDR3 DNA reads TGTGCCAGCAGTCCTGGGACAGGGAGAGAGACCCAGTACTTC. Protein: CASSPGTGRETQYF.

This chain uses TRBV7-2 with TRBJ2-1, with D perhaps TRBD2 (7 bases). The CDR3 length is 14 residues. V lost 5 bases and J lost 9, with 17 bases in between. The V gene's germline CDR1 is SGHTA and CDR2 FQGNSA. This CDR3 is CASSQGGGIGEQFF. The CDR3 nucleotides are TGTGCCAGCAGCCAGGGCGGGGGCATCGGTGAGCAGTTCTTC. The full variable domain, rest sourced from reference TRBV7-2 and TRBJ2-1, is GAGVSQSPSNKVTEKGKDVELRCDPISGHTALYWYRQSLGQGLEFLIYFQGNSAPDKSGLPSDRFSAERTGGSVSTLTIQRTQQEDSAVYLCASSQGGGIGEQFFGPGTRLTVL.

The chain employs TRBV7-3 and TRBJ1-2, with a tentative D call TRBD1 (5 bases). This CDR3 has 13 amino acids. Germline assignment: CDR1 SGHTA and CDR2 FQGTGA. Trimming left V 7 bases short and J 7 bases short, with 16 bases between. CDR3: CASNSGPGVGYTF. The CDR3 bases are TGTGCCAGCAACTCCGGGCCGGGGGTTGGCTACACCTTC.

The rearrangement uses TRBV5-1 and TRBJ2-2, with 7 bases aligning to TRBD1. V shed 5 bases and J 0 bases; nucleotides not matched to a gene: 10. The CDR3 is 17 residues long. The germline V gene has CDR1 SGHRS and CDR2 YFSETQ. The CDR3 reads CASSFLGRGSNTGELFF. The DNA for the CDR3 is TGCGCCAGCAGTTTTTTGGGCAGGGGGTCGAACACCGGGGAGCTGTTTTTT.

The CDR3: CASSFPQGVLGTQYF. As DNA, the CDR3 is TGTGCCAGCAGCTTCCCACAGGGAGTGCTGGGGACCCAGTACTTC. The chain carries TRBV7-9 and TRBJ2-5, with TRBD1 as a possible D gene (6 bases). Germline CDR1 is SEHNR and CDR2 is FQNEAQ (reference sequence). Trimming stripped 3 bases from V and 7 bases from J, with 18 bases between. The CDR3 loop spans 15 amino acids.

V usage is TRBV30 and J usage is TRBJ1-1, with D uncertain. CDR3 length: 16 residues. V was shortened by 3 bases and J by 1 base, with 18 bases between the two germline ends. From germline, CDR1 is GTSNPN and CDR2 SVGIG (reference sequence). CDR3 in DNA: TGTGCCTGGAGGACTCGAAGGGCCGAACCGAACACTGAAGCTTTCTTT. Encoded protein: CAWRTRRAEPNTEAFF.

The V call is TRBV4-3, the J call TRBJ2-1, with 7 nucleotides matching TRBD2. V trimming: 1 base; J trimming: 2 bases; junction bases outside the gene matches: 5. The length of the CDR3 is 16 residues. CDR1 is LGHNA and CDR2 is YSLEER in the germline V gene. The CDR3 spells CASSQVGGRAYNEQFF. The CDR3 DNA follows: TGCGCCAGCAGCCAAGTAGGTGGGAGGGCCTACAATGAGCAGTTCTTC.

The chain combines TRBV15 with TRBJ2-1; a weak D match, TRBD1 (5 bases). V was pared by 2 bases and J by 10 bases, with 12 bases between. This CDR3 contains 13 residues. Germline values: CDR1 LNHNV, CDR2 YYDKDF (reference sequence). CDR3 amino acids: CATSRTRAHEQFF. CDR3 bases: TGTGCCACCAGCAGAACCAGGGCCCACGAGCAGTTCTTC.

The gene calls are TRBV6-1 and TRBJ2-3, with a weak D call TRBD1 (5 bases). Germline lookup yields CDR1 MNHNS and CDR2 SASEGT. This CDR3 spans 14 amino acids. Trimming removed 1 base at V and 5 bases at J, with 10 bases between. DNA of the CDR3: TGTGCCAGCAGTGAAGTAGGAAGGGGAGATACGCAGTATTTT. It is translated as CASSEVGRGDTQYF.

About this clonotype itself: A junction boundary mismatches the germline segment, possibly from a read error. The V call is TRBV7-8, the J call TRBJ2-7; the D gene is possibly TRBD2 (5 bases). CDR1 SGHVS and CDR2 FQNEAQ come from the germline V gene. This CDR3 comprises 12 residues. CDR3 residues: CANSPGGFEQYF. CDR3 nucleotide sequence: TGTGCCAACAGCCCAGGAGGATTCGAGCAGTACTTC.

The V and J genes are TRBV7-2 and TRBJ2-3, with a possible D match to TRBD2 (7 bases). Germline lookup yields CDR1 SGHTA and CDR2 FQGNSA. The V end was cut by 5 bases, the J end by 6 bases, with 18 bases between. The CDR3 covers 15 residues. The CDR3 bases are TGTGCCAGCAGCCACATAGGGGGGGCGTCCGATACGCAGTATTTT. Translated: CASSHIGGASDTQYF.

The chain joins TRBV4-1 to TRBJ2-1; 10 nucleotides align to TRBD1. V gave up 7 bases and J gave up 6 bases; unmatched junction bases: 6. Germline values: CDR1 MGHRA, CDR2 YSYEKL. There are 14 residues in the CDR3. The CDR3 spells CASMDRGAGNEQFF. As DNA, the CDR3 is TGCGCCAGCATGGACAGGGGGGCCGGCAATGAGCAGTTCTTC.

On this clonotype itself: The junction does not match germline at one end; this may be a read error. The CDR3 nucleotides are TGCAGCGTTGCGTGGTGGGGCGCCGGGTACGAGCAGCACTTC. Translating gives CSVAWWGAGYEQHF. The rearrangement joins TRBV29-1 to TRBJ2-7, with a tentative D call TRBD1 (5 bases). Looked up from germline, CDR1 is SQVTM and CDR2 is ANQGSEA. This CDR3 region has 14 residues.

J is TRBJ1-2 and V is TRBV29-1; D remains ambiguous. Germline V CDR1 and CDR2: SQVTM, ANQGSEA. This CDR3 comprises 12 residues. Trimming took 4 bases from V and 8 from J, leaving 14 bases between them. In nucleotides, the CDR3 is TGCAGCGTTGCGGTGACAAAAGACGGCTACACCTTC. Amino acids: CSVAVTKDGYTF.

V gene TRBV7-9 combines with J gene TRBJ1-1; tentatively, D is TRBD1 (6 bases). The germline V gene encodes CDR1 SEHNR and CDR2 FQNEAQ (reference sequence). Trimming removed 1 base from V and 6 bases from J, with 9 bases in between. The CDR3 is 13 amino acids. CDR3 loop: CASSLVGGPEAFF. DNA for the CDR3: TGTGCCAGCAGCTTAGTTGGGGGGCCTGAAGCTTTCTTT.